These 13 T cell receptor beta chains were sequenced from one sample in a study of blood T cell repertoires in COVID-19. Repertoires were generated with immunoSEQ multiplex PCR, while TCRdb's copy carries only in-frame clones and drops some. The data contain about 69,000 clones, approximately 84% of them singletons. Sequenced sample: peripheral blood. Receptors were obtained from a man aged 40-49 years with COVID-19, enrolled during active disease.

Of note for this clone: Other DNA sequences from this sample encode an identical CDR3 as well. The J gene is TRBJ2-5, the V gene TRBV12-3 or TRBV12-4; D is undetermined. Trimming shortened V by 3 bases and J by 4 bases, and 3 bases separated the two germline ends. The CDR3 loop spans 11 amino acids. CDR3 DNA: TGTGCCAGCAGTTTGCGAGAGACCCAGTACTTC. Translation gives CASSLRETQYF.

The chain links TRBV19 to TRBJ1-1, with 10 bases lining up with TRBD1. CDR3 size: 15 residues. Germline CDR1 reads LNHDA; CDR2 reads SQIVND (reference sequence). The trim removed 5 bases at V and 1 base at J, leaving 4 bases unmatched. CDR3 residues: CASSVGQGQNTEAFF. In DNA, the CDR3 is TGTGCCAGTAGTGTGGGACAGGGGCAGAACACTGAAGCTTTCTTT.

This clone came up once. The rearrangement joins TRBV6-5 to TRBJ2-7; TRBD1 is a possible D gene (5 bases). V was pared by 4 bases and J by 2 bases, with 9 bases between. The CDR3 is made up of 13 amino acids. Germline CDR1 is MNHEY and CDR2 is SVGAGI. The CDR3 nucleotides read TGTGCCAGCAGTTCGACAGTGGCCTACGAGCAGTACTTC. Its protein is CASSSTVAYEQYF.

The chain employs TRBV12-3 or TRBV12-4 and TRBJ1-5, with D unresolved. The CDR3 covers 12 residues. The V end was cut by 1 base, the J end by 5 bases, with 3 bases between. The CDR3 region has the DNA TGTGCCAGCAGTTTAGGGCATCAGCCCCAGCATTTT. It specifies CASSLGHQPQHF.

The chain joins TRBV7-6 to TRBJ2-1; 10 bases align to TRBD2. V dropped 1 base and J dropped 4; count of bases not matched to a gene: 7. CDR3 length: 17 amino acids. Germline CDR1 reads SGHVS; CDR2 reads FNYEAQ. DNA of the CDR3: TGTGCCAGCAGCTTAGACCTCGGGACTAGCGCTTACAATGAGCAGTTCTTC. Translating it yields CASSLDLGTSAYNEQFF.

The V gene is TRBV18, the J gene TRBJ1-4; TRBD1 is a possible D gene (6 bases). In germline, CDR1 is KGHSH, CDR2 LQKENI. The CDR3 runs 14 residues. V was cut by 3 bases and J by 9 bases, with 14 bases left in between. CDR3 sequence: CASSPNREGQKLFF. CDR3 DNA sequence: TGTGCCAGCTCACCGAACAGGGAAGGCCAAAAACTGTTTTTT.

V usage is TRBV5-4 and J usage is TRBJ2-2; 7 nucleotides agree with TRBD2. This CDR3 region has 16 residues. Germline CDR1 reads SGHNT; CDR2 reads YYREEE (reference sequence). The V and J ends lost 0 bases and 5 bases, in that order; junction bases with no gene match: 7. As DNA, the CDR3 is TGTGCCAGCAGCTTGGTTGCGGGGGAAAATACCGGGGAGCTGTTTTTT. It specifies CASSLVAGENTGELFF.

The genes are TRBV6-5 and TRBJ2-7; the D is unclear. The germline V gene has CDR1 MNHEY and CDR2 SVGAGI. The CDR3 length is 14 residues. V lost 0 bases to trimming and J lost 0 bases, with 6 bases between them. CDR3 loop: CASSYSDNSYEQYF. DNA for the CDR3: TGTGCCAGCAGTTACTCCGACAACTCCTACGAGCAGTACTTC.

The V gene is TRBV27, the J gene TRBJ1-2, with unresolved D. The CDR3 runs 13 residues. V was shortened by 3 bases and J by 0 bases, with 5 bases between the two germline ends. CDR1 MNHEY and CDR2 SMNVEV come from the germline V gene (reference sequence). CDR3 sequence: CASSFSSNYGYTF. CDR3 DNA: TGTGCCAGCAGTTTCTCCTCTAACTATGGCTACACCTTC.

The chain combines TRBV5-1 with TRBJ1-3; D might be TRBD1 (6 bases). The germline V and J ends were trimmed by 4 bases and 3 bases, with 11 bases remaining between them. CDR1 is SGHRS, CDR2 YFSETQ, per germline. The CDR3 spans 14 residues. CDR3 sequence reads: CASSTGTLGNTIYF. The CDR3 DNA reads TGCGCCAGCAGCACCGGGACACTTGGAAACACCATATATTTT.

The V and J genes are TRBV6-5 and TRBJ1-2, with a possible D match to TRBD1 (6 bases). The length of the CDR3 is 13 residues. V was clipped by 7 bases and J by 5 bases, with 14 bases between them. Germline CDR1 reads MNHEY; CDR2 reads SVGAGI. DNA for the CDR3: TGTGCCAGCATAAAACAGGGTTCATATGGCTACACCTTC. Translating it yields CASIKQGSYGYTF.

V is TRBV5-1 and J is TRBJ2-1; TRBD2 is a possible D gene (6 bases). CDR3 length: 15 amino acids. Germline V CDR1 and CDR2: SGHRS, YFSETQ. V lost 0 bases to trimming and J lost 4 bases, with 11 bases between them. The CDR3 sequence: CASSLEPGAYNEQFF. CDR3 nucleotides: TGCGCCAGCAGCTTGGAACCGGGAGCATACAATGAGCAGTTCTTC.

The V gene is TRBV12-3 or TRBV12-4, the J gene TRBJ1-2; 7 nucleotides match TRBD1. J was trimmed by 8 bases and V by 6 bases; bases with no gene match: 9. The CDR3 runs to 13 residues. CDR3 amino acids: CASSRDREQGYTF. The CDR3 nucleotides read TGTGCCAGCAGCCGCGACAGGGAGCAGGGCTACACCTTC.